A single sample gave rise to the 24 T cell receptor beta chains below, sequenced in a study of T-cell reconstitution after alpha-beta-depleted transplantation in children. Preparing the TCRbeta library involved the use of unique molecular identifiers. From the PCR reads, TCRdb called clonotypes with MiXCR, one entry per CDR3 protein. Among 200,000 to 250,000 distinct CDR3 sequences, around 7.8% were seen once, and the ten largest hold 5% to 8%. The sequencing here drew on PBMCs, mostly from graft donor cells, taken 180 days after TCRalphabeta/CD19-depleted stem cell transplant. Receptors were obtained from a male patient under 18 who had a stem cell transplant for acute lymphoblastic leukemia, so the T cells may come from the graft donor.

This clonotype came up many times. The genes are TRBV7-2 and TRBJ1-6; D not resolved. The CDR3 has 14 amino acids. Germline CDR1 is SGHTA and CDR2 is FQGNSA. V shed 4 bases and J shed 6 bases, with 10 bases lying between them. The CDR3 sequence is CASSSRTANSPLHF. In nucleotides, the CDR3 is TGTGCCAGCAGCTCCCGGACGGCTAATTCACCCCTCCACTTT.

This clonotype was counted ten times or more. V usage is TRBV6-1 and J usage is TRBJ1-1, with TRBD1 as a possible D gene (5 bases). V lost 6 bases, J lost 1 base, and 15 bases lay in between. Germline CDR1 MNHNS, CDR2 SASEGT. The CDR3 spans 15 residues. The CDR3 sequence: CASSELGTGNTEAFF. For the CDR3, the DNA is TGTGCCAGCAGCGAACTGGGAACAGGGAACACTGAAGCTTTCTTT.

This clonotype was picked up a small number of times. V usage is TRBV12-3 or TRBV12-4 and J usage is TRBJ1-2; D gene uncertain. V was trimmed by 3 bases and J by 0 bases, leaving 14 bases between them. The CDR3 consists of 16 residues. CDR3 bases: TGTGCCAGCAGTTTGATTGGGAAAGGACCTAACTATGGCTACACCTTC. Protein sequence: CASSLIGKGPNYGYTF.

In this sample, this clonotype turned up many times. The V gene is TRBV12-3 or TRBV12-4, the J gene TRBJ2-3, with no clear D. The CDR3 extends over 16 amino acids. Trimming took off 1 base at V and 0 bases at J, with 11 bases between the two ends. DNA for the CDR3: TGTGCCAGCAGTTTAGGTGTATTACCAAGCACAGATACGCAGTATTTT. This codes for CASSLGVLPSTDTQYF.

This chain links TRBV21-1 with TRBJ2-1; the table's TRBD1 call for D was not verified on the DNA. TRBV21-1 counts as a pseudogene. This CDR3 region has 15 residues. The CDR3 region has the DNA TGTGCCAGAAGCAAAGCGGCAGGGGGAAACAATGAGCAGTTCTTC. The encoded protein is CARSKAAGGNNEQFF.

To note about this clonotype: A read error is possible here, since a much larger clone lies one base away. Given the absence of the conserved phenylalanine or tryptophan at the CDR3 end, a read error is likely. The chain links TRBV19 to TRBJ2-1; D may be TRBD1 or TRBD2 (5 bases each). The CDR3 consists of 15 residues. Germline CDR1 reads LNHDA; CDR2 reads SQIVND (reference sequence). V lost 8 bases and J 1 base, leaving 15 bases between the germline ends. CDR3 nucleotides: TGTGCCAGTGCGACCGGGACCACATCCTACAATGAGCAGTTCCTC. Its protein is CASATGTTSYNEQFL.

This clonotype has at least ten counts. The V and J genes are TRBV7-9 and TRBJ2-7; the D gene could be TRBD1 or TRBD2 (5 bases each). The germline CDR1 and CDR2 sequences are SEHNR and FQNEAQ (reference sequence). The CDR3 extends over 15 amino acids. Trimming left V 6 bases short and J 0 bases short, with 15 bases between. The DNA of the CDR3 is TGTGCCAGCAGTCATCTGGGGGAAAGCTCCTACGAGCAGTACTTC. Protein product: CASSHLGESSYEQYF.

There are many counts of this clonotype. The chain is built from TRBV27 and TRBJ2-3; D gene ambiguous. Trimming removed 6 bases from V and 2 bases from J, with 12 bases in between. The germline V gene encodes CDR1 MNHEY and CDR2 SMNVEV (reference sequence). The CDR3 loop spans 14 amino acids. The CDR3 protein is CASRRLHNTDTQYF. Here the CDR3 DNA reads TGTGCCAGCAGGCGCCTCCACAACACAGATACGCAGTATTTT.

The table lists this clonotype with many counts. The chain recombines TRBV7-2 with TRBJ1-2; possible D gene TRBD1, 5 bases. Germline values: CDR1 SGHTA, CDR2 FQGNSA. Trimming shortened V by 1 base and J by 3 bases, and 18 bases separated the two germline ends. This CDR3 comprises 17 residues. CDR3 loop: CASSLVFGAWEDYGYTF. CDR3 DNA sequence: TGTGCCAGCAGCTTAGTTTTCGGGGCTTGGGAGGACTATGGCTACACCTTC.

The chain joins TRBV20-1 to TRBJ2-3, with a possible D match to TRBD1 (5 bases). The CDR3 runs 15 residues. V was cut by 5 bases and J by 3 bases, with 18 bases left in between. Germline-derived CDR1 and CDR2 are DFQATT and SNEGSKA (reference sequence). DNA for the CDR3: TGCAGTGCTGGGCCTACTCGCAGGGAAACAGATACGCAGTATTTT. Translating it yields CSAGPTRRETDTQYF.

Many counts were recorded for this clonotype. CDR3: CASSTLTSGRSYEQFF. CDR3 coding DNA: TGTGCCAGTAGTACCCTGACTAGCGGGAGATCATATGAGCAGTTCTTC. This chain links TRBV19 with TRBJ2-1, with TRBD2 matching 12 bases. The CDR3 is 16 amino acids. V dropped 4 bases and J dropped 8; count of bases not matched to a gene: 9. Germline V gene data show CDR1 as LNHDA and CDR2 as SQIVND (reference sequence).

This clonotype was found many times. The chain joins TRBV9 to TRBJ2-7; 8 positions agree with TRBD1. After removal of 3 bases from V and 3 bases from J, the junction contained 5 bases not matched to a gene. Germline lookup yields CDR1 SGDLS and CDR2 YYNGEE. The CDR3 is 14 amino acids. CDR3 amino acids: CASSAEDRDYEQYF. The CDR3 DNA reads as TGTGCCAGCAGCGCGGAGGACAGGGACTACGAGCAGTACTTC.

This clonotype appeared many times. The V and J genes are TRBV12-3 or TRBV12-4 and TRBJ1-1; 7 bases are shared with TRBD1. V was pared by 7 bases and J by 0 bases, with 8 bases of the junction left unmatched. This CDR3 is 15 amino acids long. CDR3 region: CASNPGQSMNTEAFF. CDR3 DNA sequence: TGTGCCAGCAACCCGGGACAGTCAATGAACACTGAAGCTTTCTTT.

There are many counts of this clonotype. As DNA, the CDR3 is TGTGCCAGCAGCACAGAGGGAGAGACGTACGAGCAGTACTTC. This sequence encodes CASSTEGETYEQYF. This chain uses TRBV11-2 with TRBJ2-7; TRBD2 might be the D (5 bases). The ends were cut back, 5 bases at V and 4 bases at J, with 15 bases in the middle. This CDR3 spans 14 amino acids. Germline values: CDR1 SGHAT, CDR2 FQNNGV.

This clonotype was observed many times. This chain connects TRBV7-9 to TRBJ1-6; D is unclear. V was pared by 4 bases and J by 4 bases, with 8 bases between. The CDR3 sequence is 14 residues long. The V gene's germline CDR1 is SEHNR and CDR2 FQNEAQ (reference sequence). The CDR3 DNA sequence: TGTGCCAGCAGCTCCCCCCCTTATAATTCACCCCTCCACTTT. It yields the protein CASSSPPYNSPLHF.

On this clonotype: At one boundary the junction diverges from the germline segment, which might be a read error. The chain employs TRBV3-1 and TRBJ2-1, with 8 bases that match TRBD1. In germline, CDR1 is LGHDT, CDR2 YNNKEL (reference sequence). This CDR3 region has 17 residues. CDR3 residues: CASCQHFSGGIGRKQFF. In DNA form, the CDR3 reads TGTGCCAGCTGCCAGCACTTTTCAGGGGGCATTGGGCGAAAGCAGTTCTTC.

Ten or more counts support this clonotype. CDR3 protein: CASSQKTSGVDTQYF. CDR3 coding DNA: TGTGCCAGCAGCCAAAAGACTAGCGGGGTAGATACGCAGTATTTT. This sequence joins TRBV4-2 and TRBJ2-3; TRBD2 matches at 11 bases. Germline V gene sequence: CDR1 LGHNA, CDR2 YNFKEQ. J was trimmed by 5 bases and V by 2 bases; bases with no gene match: 3. This CDR3 spans 15 amino acids.

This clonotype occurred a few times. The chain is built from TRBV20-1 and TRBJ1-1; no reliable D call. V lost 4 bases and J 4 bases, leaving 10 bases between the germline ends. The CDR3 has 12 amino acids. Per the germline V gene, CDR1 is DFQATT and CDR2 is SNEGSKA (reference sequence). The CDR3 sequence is CSATPGVTEAFF. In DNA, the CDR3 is TGCAGTGCTACCCCCGGGGTCACTGAAGCTTTCTTT.

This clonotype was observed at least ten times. This CDR3 is CASSQEVLGGWSGGAGTDTQYF. In nucleotides, the CDR3 is TGCGCCAGCAGCCAAGAGGTTCTAGGGGGTTGGAGCGGGGGGGCCGGCACAGATACGCAGTATTTT. The chain employs TRBV4-1 and TRBJ2-3; TRBD2 agrees at 10 bases. The CDR3 is 22 amino acids. The ends lost 0 bases at V and 1 base at J; junction bases unmatched: 19. CDR1 MGHRA and CDR2 YSYEKL come from the germline V gene.

The CDR3 DNA reads TGTGCCAGCAGTCAGGCGCCAAGGGACACCGGGGAGCTGTTTTTT. It specifies CASSQAPRDTGELFF. The chain joins TRBV2 to TRBJ2-2; no clear D gene. CDR1 is SNHLY, CDR2 FYNNEI, per germline. This CDR3 is built from 15 residues. Deletions cut 5 bases from V and 3 bases from J, with 13 bases between.

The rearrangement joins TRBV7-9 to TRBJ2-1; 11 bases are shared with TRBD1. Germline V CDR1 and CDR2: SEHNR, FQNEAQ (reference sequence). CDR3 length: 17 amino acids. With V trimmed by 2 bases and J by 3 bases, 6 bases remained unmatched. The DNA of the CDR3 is TGTGCCAGCAGCTTATGGTGGGACAGGGGGGACTACAATGAGCAGTTCTTC. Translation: CASSLWWDRGDYNEQFF.

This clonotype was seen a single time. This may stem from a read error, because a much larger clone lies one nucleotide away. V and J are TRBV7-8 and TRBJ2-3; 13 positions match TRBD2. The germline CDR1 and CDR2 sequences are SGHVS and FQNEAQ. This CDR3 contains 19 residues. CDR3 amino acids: CASSLILAGGLDGTHTQYF. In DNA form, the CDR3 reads TGTGCCAGCAGCTTAATACTAGCGGGGGGGTTAGACGGCACACATACGCAGTATTTT.

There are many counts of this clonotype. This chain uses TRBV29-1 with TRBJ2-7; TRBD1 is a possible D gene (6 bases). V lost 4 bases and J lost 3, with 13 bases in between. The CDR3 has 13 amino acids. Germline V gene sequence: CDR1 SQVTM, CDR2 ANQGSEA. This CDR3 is CSVVQGRLYEQYF. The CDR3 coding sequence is TGCAGCGTTGTCCAGGGGCGCCTCTACGAGCAGTACTTC.

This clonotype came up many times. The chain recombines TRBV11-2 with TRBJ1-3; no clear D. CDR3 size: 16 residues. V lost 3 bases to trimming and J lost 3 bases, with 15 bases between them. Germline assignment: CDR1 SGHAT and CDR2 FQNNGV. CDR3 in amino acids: CASSLGPPRGGNTIYF. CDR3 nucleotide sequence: TGTGCCAGCAGCTTGGGTCCCCCCAGAGGTGGAAACACCATATATTTT.